This is a list of T cell receptor beta chains from one sample in a study of shared clonotypes between healthy human individuals. This table comes from immunoSEQ multiplex PCR, and its TCRdb copy is limited to in-frame clones, with some not included. This sample has some 2,000,000 clones; 95% occur once, and the top ten carry approximately 0.13%. Sample: naive CD4+ T cells sorted from blood. Receptors originate from a man aged 18 to 35 in good health. Each CDR3 is given with its conserved first and last residue. Fields, in order: clone size, D gene, J gene, V gene, CDR3 DNA, CDR3 protein. The D gene is left open where the match is weak. Some rows mark clone size as missing; the rest say once, few, many or name a class of expanded clone.

clone_size: -
d_call: -
j_call: TRBJ1-4
v_call: TRBV27
cdr3_nt: TGTGCCATCCCCCTAGGGAAACTGTTTTTT
cdr3_aa: CAIPLGKLFF

clone_size: -
d_call: -
j_call: TRBJ2-7
v_call: TRBV19
cdr3_nt: TGTGCCAGTAGTACCCCGGGTATCTCCTACGAGCAGTACTTC
cdr3_aa: CASSTPGISYEQYF

clone_size: -
d_call: TRBD1
j_call: TRBJ2-2
v_call: TRBV12-5
cdr3_nt: TGTGCTAGTGGTTTGGGACAGGGTACGACCGGGGAGCTGTTTTTT
cdr3_aa: CASGLGQGTTGELFF

clone_size: -
d_call: -
j_call: TRBJ1-2
v_call: TRBV6-1
cdr3_nt: TGTGCCAGCAGTGAAGTTTTCGTACAGTCCTATGGCTACACCTTC
cdr3_aa: CASSEVFVQSYGYTF

clone_size: -
d_call: TRBD2
j_call: TRBJ2-7
v_call: TRBV7-9
cdr3_nt: TGTGCCAGCAGCTTAGCGCTAGCTAGCGGGGTAGGGTACGAGCAGTACTTC
cdr3_aa: CASSLALASGVGYEQYF

clone_size: -
d_call: -
j_call: TRBJ1-2
v_call: TRBV6-5
cdr3_nt: TGTGCCAGCAGCAGACAGTCCTATGGCTACACCTTC
cdr3_aa: CASSRQSYGYTF

clone_size: once
d_call: -
j_call: TRBJ1-4
v_call: TRBV28
cdr3_nt: TGTGCCAGCAGTAGATATCTTGAAAAACTGTTTTTT
cdr3_aa: CASSRYLEKLFF

clone_size: -
d_call: TRBD2
j_call: TRBJ2-5
v_call: TRBV7-8
cdr3_nt: TGTGCCAGCAGCTCAAGAGGACTAGCGGTGGGGGAGACCCAGTACTTC
cdr3_aa: CASSSRGLAVGETQYF

clone_size: once
d_call: TRBD2
j_call: TRBJ2-7
v_call: TRBV27
cdr3_nt: TGTGCCAGCAGTCCGGTGGCGGGAGGGTACGAGCAGTACTTC
cdr3_aa: CASSPVAGGYEQYF

clone_size: -
d_call: -
j_call: TRBJ1-4
v_call: TRBV6-5
cdr3_nt: TGTGCCAGCAGGGGGACTGCAGAAAAACTGTTTTTT
cdr3_aa: CASRGTAEKLFF

clone_size: -
d_call: TRBD1
j_call: TRBJ1-6
v_call: TRBV30
cdr3_nt: TGTGCCTGGAGTGCGTTAACAGGGGGCGCTTCACCCCTCCACTTT
cdr3_aa: CAWSALTGGASPLHF

clone_size: few
d_call: -
j_call: TRBJ1-6
v_call: TRBV5-1
cdr3_nt: TGCGCCAGCAGCGCCGGTACGAATTCACCCCTCCACTTT
cdr3_aa: CASSAGTNSPLHF

clone_size: -
d_call: TRBD2
j_call: TRBJ2-3
v_call: TRBV7-6
cdr3_nt: TGTGCCAGCAGCTTAATTAAAGGGAGGGACTTACGCACAGATACGCAGTATTTT
cdr3_aa: CASSLIKGRDLRTDTQYF

clone_size: -
d_call: TRBD1
j_call: TRBJ1-1
v_call: TRBV5-1
cdr3_nt: TGCGCCAGCAGCTTGGAACAGGGGCGGATGAACACTGAAGCTTTCTTT
cdr3_aa: CASSLEQGRMNTEAFF

clone_size: -
d_call: -
j_call: TRBJ2-5
v_call: TRBV7-2
cdr3_nt: TGTGCCAGCAGCCGATACCTCGGTTCCCAGTACTTC
cdr3_aa: CASSRYLGSQYF